This is a list of T cell receptor beta chains from one sample in a study of blood T cell repertoires in COVID-19. Some clones are missing from TCRdb's copy, which holds only in-frame ones; the method was immunoSEQ multiplex PCR. The sample has 95,000 to 150,000 clones, 85% seen once. The source material was peripheral blood. The source is a man at least 80 years old with active or convalescent COVID-19. Both conserved end residues are part of each CDR3. A D gene is named only where the DNA matches it firmly. For some rows the clone size is stated as once, few or many, or as a class when expanded; others skip it.

v_gene: TRBV18
abundance: .
j_gene: TRBJ1-4
d_gene: .
CDR3nt: TGTGCCAGCTCACCACCGAACGGAGGGAATGAAAAACTGTTTTTT
CDR3aa: CASSPPNGGNEKLFF

v_gene: TRBV9
abundance: .
j_gene: TRBJ1-3
d_gene: .
CDR3nt: TGTGCCAGCAGTGTTACACCGACAGTTGCCTCTGGAAACACCATATATTTT
CDR3aa: CASSVTPTVASGNTIYF

v_gene: TRBV7-7
abundance: few
j_gene: TRBJ2-5
d_gene: TRBD1
CDR3nt: TGTGCCAGCAGCCGAGGGACAGGACCCCAAGAGACCCAGTACTTC
CDR3aa: CASSRGTGPQETQYF

v_gene: TRBV18
abundance: .
j_gene: TRBJ1-2
d_gene: TRBD1
CDR3nt: TGTGCCAGCTCATCGGGACAGGGGCTCAACTATGGCTACACCTTC
CDR3aa: CASSSGQGLNYGYTF

v_gene: TRBV11-2
abundance: .
j_gene: TRBJ1-1
d_gene: .
CDR3nt: TGTGCCAGCAGCCCCCACGGATCCGGGAGGAGGTATGCGGAGGCTTTCTTT
CDR3aa: CASSPHGSGRRYAEAFF

v_gene: TRBV3-1/TRBV3-2
abundance: .
j_gene: TRBJ2-5
d_gene: TRBD2
CDR3nt: TGTGCCAGCAGCCAAGATCGGCCGGGGGGGGAGACCCAGTACTTC
CDR3aa: CASSQDRPGGETQYF

v_gene: TRBV28
abundance: .
j_gene: TRBJ2-5
d_gene: .
CDR3nt: TGTGCCAGCAGTTACCCACAAAGGAGGGAAGCCCAGTACTTC
CDR3aa: CASSYPQRREAQYF

v_gene: TRBV6-4
abundance: .
j_gene: TRBJ1-5
d_gene: .
CDR3nt: TGTGCCAGCTCCAGACAAAATCAGCCCCAGCATTTT
CDR3aa: CASSRQNQPQHF

v_gene: TRBV3-1/TRBV3-2
abundance: .
j_gene: TRBJ2-2
d_gene: .
CDR3nt: TGTGCCAGCAGCCAAGGAGGGTACGGGGAGCTGTTTTTT
CDR3aa: CASSQGGYGELFF

v_gene: TRBV9
abundance: .
j_gene: TRBJ1-5
d_gene: .
CDR3nt: TGTGCCAGCAGCCCCCTCGGGACTAAAGGGCAGCCCCAGCATTTT
CDR3aa: CASSPLGTKGQPQHF

v_gene: TRBV6-5
abundance: once
j_gene: TRBJ2-5
d_gene: TRBD2
CDR3nt: TGTGCCAGCAGTTACTTAGCGGGGGGGCAACAAGAGACCCAGTACTTC
CDR3aa: CASSYLAGGQQETQYF

v_gene: TRBV7-2
abundance: .
j_gene: TRBJ2-7
d_gene: TRBD2
CDR3nt: TGTGCCAGCAGCGTTACTAGCGGGGTCTACGAGCAGTACTTC
CDR3aa: CASSVTSGVYEQYF

v_gene: TRBV10-3
abundance: once
j_gene: TRBJ1-2
d_gene: .
CDR3nt: TGTGCCATCGAACCCGGGCCGGACTTGGGTGGCTACACCTTC
CDR3aa: CAIEPGPDLGGYTF

v_gene: TRBV5-1
abundance: .
j_gene: TRBJ2-1
d_gene: .
CDR3nt: TGCGCCAGTAAGACGGGGGACCCGAATGAGCAGTTCTTC
CDR3aa: CASKTGDPNEQFF

v_gene: TRBV27
abundance: .
j_gene: TRBJ2-1
d_gene: .
CDR3nt: TGTGCCAGCAGTTTAAGGCAGGGAATTCCCAATGAGCAGTTCTTC
CDR3aa: CASSLRQGIPNEQFF

v_gene: TRBV5-6
abundance: few
j_gene: TRBJ2-7
d_gene: .
CDR3nt: TGTGCCAGCGCCCAGGCGCCAGGCCCCTCCTACGAGCAGTACTTC
CDR3aa: CASAQAPGPSYEQYF

v_gene: TRBV7-2
abundance: .
j_gene: TRBJ2-3
d_gene: TRBD2
CDR3nt: TGTGCCAGCGCTCGGTCGGCCGGGACTATCACAGATACGCAGTATTTT
CDR3aa: CASARSAGTITDTQYF

v_gene: TRBV6-5
abundance: many
j_gene: TRBJ1-3
d_gene: TRBD1
CDR3nt: TGTGCCAGCAGTTACACAGGGGGCCGAAACACCATATATTTT
CDR3aa: CASSYTGGRNTIYF

v_gene: TRBV12-3/TRBV12-4
abundance: .
j_gene: TRBJ1-5
d_gene: .
CDR3nt: TGTGCCAGCAGTTTGGGGCTATGGCAGCCCCAGCATTTT
CDR3aa: CASSLGLWQPQHF

v_gene: TRBV7-3
abundance: .
j_gene: TRBJ2-1
d_gene: .
CDR3nt: TGTGCCAGCAGCTCCAGGGGTTTCGACAATGAGCAGTTCTTC
CDR3aa: CASSSRGFDNEQFF

v_gene: TRBV6-1
abundance: .
j_gene: TRBJ1-4
d_gene: .
CDR3nt: TGTGCCAGCAGTGGAACACTAACGGCGGCTAATGAAAAACTGTTTTTT
CDR3aa: CASSGTLTAANEKLFF

v_gene: TRBV9
abundance: few
j_gene: TRBJ1-3
d_gene: .
CDR3nt: TGTGCCAGCAGCCTCGCAGGGACTGGAAACACCATATATTTT
CDR3aa: CASSLAGTGNTIYF

v_gene: TRBV9
abundance: once
j_gene: TRBJ2-5
d_gene: TRBD2
CDR3nt: TGTGCCAGCAGCGCATCCGGGACTAGCGAAGAGACCCAGTACTTC
CDR3aa: CASSASGTSEETQYF

v_gene: TRBV5-1
abundance: once
j_gene: TRBJ2-1
d_gene: TRBD2
CDR3nt: TGCGCCAGCAGCTCCAGGGCGGGGGGTTACAATGAGCAGTTCTTC
CDR3aa: CASSSRAGGYNEQFF

v_gene: TRBV5-1
abundance: .
j_gene: TRBJ2-1
d_gene: .
CDR3nt: TGCGCCAGCAGAGCCTTCGTGTCAGGGGCAAAAAACAATGAGCAGTTCTTC
CDR3aa: CASRAFVSGAKNNEQFF

v_gene: TRBV6-4
abundance: .
j_gene: TRBJ2-2
d_gene: .
CDR3nt: TGTGCCAGCAGCACAGGGGGGGCCGGGGAGCTGTTTTTT
CDR3aa: CASSTGGAGELFF

v_gene: TRBV2
abundance: .
j_gene: TRBJ1-3
d_gene: .
CDR3nt: TGTGCCAGCAGTGAAGCAGGGTCGGGAAGTGGAAACACCATATATTTT
CDR3aa: CASSEAGSGSGNTIYF

v_gene: TRBV7-9
abundance: few
j_gene: TRBJ2-1
d_gene: .
CDR3nt: TGTGCCAGCATCCGGAGAAGGGGCAGGGCCTACAATGAGCAGTTCTTC
CDR3aa: CASIRRRGRAYNEQFF

v_gene: TRBV27
abundance: .
j_gene: TRBJ1-5
d_gene: .
CDR3nt: TGTGCCAGCAGTCCCCTAGTTTGGACAGATCCCAACAATCAGCCCCAGCATTTT
CDR3aa: CASSPLVWTDPNNQPQHF

v_gene: TRBV12-3/TRBV12-4
abundance: once
j_gene: TRBJ2-2
d_gene: .
CDR3nt: TGTGCCAGCAGAGAGGGTTCCGGGGAGCTGTTTTTT
CDR3aa: CASREGSGELFF

v_gene: TRBV2
abundance: .
j_gene: TRBJ1-2
d_gene: .
CDR3nt: TGTGCCAGCAGTGAAGCGCAGGGCAGTTACTATGGCTACACCTTC
CDR3aa: CASSEAQGSYYGYTF

v_gene: TRBV28
abundance: .
j_gene: TRBJ2-7
d_gene: .
CDR3nt: TGTGCCAGCAGTTTCGTCCTGGGAGTTGGCGAGCAGTACTTC
CDR3aa: CASSFVLGVGEQYF

v_gene: TRBV29-1
abundance: .
j_gene: TRBJ2-3
d_gene: TRBD2
CDR3nt: TGCAGCGTGCGGGGGGTGAGCACAGATACGCAGTATTTT
CDR3aa: CSVRGVSTDTQYF

v_gene: TRBV10-3
abundance: few
j_gene: TRBJ1-3
d_gene: TRBD1
CDR3nt: TGTGCCACCGGACAGGGGGCTTACACCATATATTTT
CDR3aa: CATGQGAYTIYF

v_gene: TRBV9
abundance: .
j_gene: TRBJ2-3
d_gene: TRBD2
CDR3nt: TGTGCCAGCAGCTCAGACGTCCCGGCTAGCGGGAAGGCAGATACGCAGTATTTT
CDR3aa: CASSSDVPASGKADTQYF

v_gene: TRBV7-8
abundance: .
j_gene: TRBJ1-4
d_gene: .
CDR3nt: TGTGCCAGCAGCTTAGGTCGCCGAGTCTCAACTAATGAAAAACTGTTTTTT
CDR3aa: CASSLGRRVSTNEKLFF

v_gene: TRBV29-1
abundance: .
j_gene: TRBJ1-1
d_gene: TRBD1
CDR3nt: TGCAGCGGGCGACAGGGGGAGGACACTGAAGCTTTCTTT
CDR3aa: CSGRQGEDTEAFF

v_gene: TRBV5-8
abundance: .
j_gene: TRBJ1-6
d_gene: TRBD1
CDR3nt: TGTGCCAGCAGCTTTCAGTTCGGGACAGGGGAAAATTCACCCCTCCACTTT
CDR3aa: CASSFQFGTGENSPLHF

v_gene: TRBV19
abundance: .
j_gene: TRBJ2-1
d_gene: TRBD1
CDR3nt: TGTGCCAGTAGTATAAGGGACCTTAAGGGGGCGACCAATGAGCAGTTCTTC
CDR3aa: CASSIRDLKGATNEQFF

v_gene: TRBV27
abundance: .
j_gene: TRBJ2-7
d_gene: .
CDR3nt: TGTGCCAGCAGTTTTGTCCCCAGGGGTACCTACGAGCAGTACTTC
CDR3aa: CASSFVPRGTYEQYF

v_gene: TRBV9
abundance: few
j_gene: TRBJ2-6
d_gene: TRBD2
CDR3nt: TGTGCCAGCAGCGTAGGGGAGGGATCTGGGGCCAACGTCCTGACTTTC
CDR3aa: CASSVGEGSGANVLTF

v_gene: TRBV18
abundance: .
j_gene: TRBJ2-7
d_gene: .
CDR3nt: TGTGCCAGCTCGGCCTGGACACCTGTTACCTACGAGCAGTACTTC
CDR3aa: CASSAWTPVTYEQYF

v_gene: TRBV7-9
abundance: .
j_gene: TRBJ1-2
d_gene: .
CDR3nt: TGTGCCAGCAGCTTAGGGGCTCGCCGTCGGGAGTACACCTTC
CDR3aa: CASSLGARRREYTF

v_gene: TRBV3-1/TRBV3-2
abundance: .
j_gene: TRBJ1-2
d_gene: .
CDR3nt: TGTGCCAGCAGCCAAGATCAGGGTAGCTATGGCTACACCTTC
CDR3aa: CASSQDQGSYGYTF

v_gene: TRBV6-5
abundance: .
j_gene: TRBJ2-1
d_gene: TRBD2
CDR3nt: TGTGCCAGCTTGAGAGCGGGGGGCTCCTACAATGAGCAGTTCTTC
CDR3aa: CASLRAGGSYNEQFF

v_gene: TRBV7-7
abundance: .
j_gene: TRBJ2-1
d_gene: TRBD2
CDR3nt: TGTGCCAGCAGCCTCGGACTAGCCGATGAGCAGTTCTTC
CDR3aa: CASSLGLADEQFF

v_gene: TRBV7-3
abundance: once
j_gene: TRBJ2-7
d_gene: .
CDR3nt: TGTGCCAGCAGCTTAAACCCAGGGTTGAACGAGCAGTACTTC
CDR3aa: CASSLNPGLNEQYF

v_gene: TRBV5-4
abundance: .
j_gene: TRBJ2-7
d_gene: TRBD1
CDR3nt: TGTGCCAGCAGCTTGGGGACAGGGGGTAGCGTATACGAGCAGTACTTC
CDR3aa: CASSLGTGGSVYEQYF

v_gene: TRBV18
abundance: .
j_gene: TRBJ1-2
d_gene: .
CDR3nt: TGTGCCAGCTCACCCCGGACAGCCCGGACTAACTATGGCTACACCTTC
CDR3aa: CASSPRTARTNYGYTF

v_gene: TRBV2
abundance: .
j_gene: TRBJ1-2
d_gene: .
CDR3nt: TGTGCCAGCAGTGAAGCCGGGAACTATGGCTACACCTTC
CDR3aa: CASSEAGNYGYTF

v_gene: TRBV3-1/TRBV3-2
abundance: once
j_gene: TRBJ2-1
d_gene: .
CDR3nt: TGTGCCAGCAGCCAAGATCTCGACAGCTACAATGAGCAGTTCTTC
CDR3aa: CASSQDLDSYNEQFF

v_gene: TRBV6-1
abundance: .
j_gene: TRBJ1-5
d_gene: TRBD1
CDR3nt: TGTGCCAGCAGTGAACAAGGACGACAGGGGGCGCTTCAGCCCCAGCATTTT
CDR3aa: CASSEQGRQGALQPQHF

v_gene: TRBV19
abundance: .
j_gene: TRBJ2-5
d_gene: TRBD2
CDR3nt: TGTGCCAGTAGTTTTAGCGGGAGAGGGGAGACCCAGTACTTC
CDR3aa: CASSFSGRGETQYF

v_gene: TRBV4-2
abundance: .
j_gene: TRBJ1-6
d_gene: .
CDR3nt: TGTGCCAGCAGCCGTCTCTATAATTCACCCCTCCACTTT
CDR3aa: CASSRLYNSPLHF

v_gene: TRBV18
abundance: .
j_gene: TRBJ2-1
d_gene: TRBD1
CDR3nt: TGTGCCAGCTCGTCTCAAATCCGGGACAGATACAATGAGCAGTTCTTC
CDR3aa: CASSSQIRDRYNEQFF